The rows below give T cell receptor beta chains drawn from one sample of a study of human T cells and chemical hapten exposure. TCRdb itself ran the RACE reads through MiXCR, one entry per CDR3 protein. The table records roughly 380,000 distinct CDR3 sequences, more than 4.5% of them present only once. The source was whole blood, collected in connection with sensitization to the hapten diphenylcyclopropenone (DPC). All receptors come from a woman between 45 and 65 years old with alopecia areata. Some clones in this sample may be carry-over from other donors' samples. Both conserved end residues are part of each CDR3. The order of the fields is clone size, D gene, J gene, CDR3 length, V gene, CDR3 protein, CDR3 DNA. D genes are given only for firm matches. Clone size is stated in some rows and not others, as once, few, many or a class when expanded.

>few|.|TRBJ2-5|16|TRBV9
CASSVDYRVMGETQYF
TGTGCCAGCAGCGTAGATTACAGGGTAATGGGGGAGACCCAGTACTTC
>.|TRBD1|TRBJ2-7|15|TRBV15
CATRDTGERDYEQYF
TGTGCCACCAGAGATACAGGGGAAAGAGACTACGAGCAGTACTTC
>many|TRBD1|TRBJ1-1|14|TRBV6-5
CASSPGTGETEAFF
TGTGCCAGCAGTCCCGGGACAGGGGAGACTGAAGCTTTCTTT
>many|TRBD2|TRBJ2-7|14|TRBV19
CASSSGLAVYEQYF
TGTGCCAGTAGTTCGGGACTAGCGGTATACGAGCAGTACTTC
>many|TRBD1|TRBJ1-2|13|TRBV5-1
CASSWGQAYGYTF
TGCGCCAGCAGTTGGGGACAGGCCTATGGCTACACCTTC
>many|.|TRBJ1-4|14|TRBV28
CASLPGGRNEKLFF
TGTGCCAGCCTCCCGGGGGGGAGAAATGAAAAACTGTTTTTT
>many|.|TRBJ2-3|16|TRBV12-3/TRBV12-4
CASATGIPRSTDTQYF
TGTGCCAGCGCAACCGGGATCCCAAGGAGCACAGATACGCAGTATTTT
>few|.|TRBJ2-1|16|TRBV3-1
CASSQDAGYSYNEQFF
TGTGCCAGCAGCCAAGATGCGGGGTACTCCTACAATGAGCAGTTCTTC
>few|TRBD1|TRBJ1-1|15|TRBV30
CAWSRTGSLNTEAFF
TGTGCCTGGAGTAGGACAGGTAGCCTGAACACTGAAGCTTTCTTT
>many|.|TRBJ1-2|13|TRBV5-1
CASSLWQGDGYTF
TGCGCCAGCAGCTTGTGGCAGGGCGATGGCTACACCTTC
>few|.|TRBJ1-1|15|TRBV12-3/TRBV12-4
CASSLDTGKGTEAFF
TGTGCCAGCAGTTTAGATACAGGGAAAGGCACTGAAGCTTTCTTT
>few|.|TRBJ2-1|16|TRBV6-2/TRBV6-3
CASSEQSGTQRDEQFF
TGTGCCAGCAGTGAACAATCCGGGACCCAGCGGGATGAGCAGTTCTTC
>many|.|TRBJ2-2|13|TRBV29-1
CSVEDAGTGELFF
TGCAGCGTTGAAGATGCAGGAACCGGGGAGCTGTTTTTT
>many|TRBD2|TRBJ2-1|13|TRBV29-1
CSVEREGLDEQFF
TGCAGCGTTGAACGGGAGGGCCTCGATGAGCAGTTCTTC
>.|TRBD1|TRBJ2-1|16|TRBV7-2
CASSFRAADRGNEQFF
TGTGCCAGCAGCTTTAGGGCCGCGGACAGGGGCAATGAGCAGTTCTTC
>.|.|TRBJ2-1|11|TRBV7-2
CASGDYNEQFF
TGTGCCAGCGGGGATTACAATGAGCAGTTCTTC
>many|TRBD2|TRBJ2-1|14|TRBV27
CASSVSGPYNEQFF
TGTGCCAGCAGTGTTAGCGGGCCTTACAATGAGCAGTTCTTC
>few|TRBD2|TRBJ2-1|14|TRBV20-1
CSATRERGGPEQFF
TGCAGTGCCACAAGAGAGCGGGGGGGCCCTGAGCAGTTCTTC
>.|TRBD1|TRBJ2-6|16|TRBV27
CASGNYRGSGANVLTF
TGTGCCAGCGGAAATTACAGGGGCTCTGGGGCCAACGTCCTGACTTTC
>many|TRBD1|TRBJ2-5|15|TRBV7-2
CASSLSRTGEQTQYF
TGTGCCAGCAGCTTATCTAGGACAGGGGAACAGACCCAGTACTTC
>many|TRBD1|TRBJ2-2|16|TRBV5-1
CASSPDRVRDTGELFF
TGCGCCAGCAGCCCGGACAGGGTGAGGGACACCGGGGAGCTGTTTTTT
>.|.|TRBJ1-5|13|TRBV28
CASSSAGTMPQHF
TGTGCCAGCAGTTCGGCAGGGACGATGCCCCAGCATTTT
>few|TRBD1|TRBJ2-7|15|TRBV30
CAWSVRGQAPYEQYF
TGTGCCTGGAGTGTAAGGGGACAGGCTCCCTACGAGCAGTACTTC
>few|.|TRBJ1-1|13|TRBV13
CASSGGVRTEAFF
TGTGCCAGCAGCGGGGGCGTGAGGACTGAAGCTTTCTTT
>many|TRBD2|TRBJ2-1|15|TRBV12-3/TRBV12-4
CASTPSGGLYNEQFF
TGTGCCAGCACCCCCAGCGGGGGGCTCTACAATGAGCAGTTCTTC
>many|.|TRBJ1-1|14|TRBV12-3/TRBV12-4
CASSLKRVNTEAFF
TGTGCCAGCAGTTTGAAGAGGGTGAACACTGAAGCTTTCTTT
>many|.|TRBJ2-1|12|TRBV11-3
CASSFNREEQFF
TGTGCCAGCAGCTTCAACAGGGAAGAGCAGTTCTTC
>many|TRBD2|TRBJ2-1|15|TRBV7-7
CASSPGLAGLNEQFF
TGTGCCAGCAGCCCGGGACTAGCGGGTCTCAATGAGCAGTTCTTC
>many|TRBD1|TRBJ2-4|15|TRBV13
CASSFPAGGENIQYF
TGTGCCAGCAGCTTCCCGGCAGGGGGTGAAAACATTCAGTACTTC
>many|TRBD1|TRBJ1-1|17|TRBV20-1
CSAPLTGTGGGGTEAFF
TGCAGTGCCCCTCTTACCGGGACAGGGGGAGGTGGGACTGAAGCTTTCTTT
>.|TRBD2|TRBJ2-1|13|TRBV6-2/TRBV6-3
CASSLAGTSEQFF
TGTGCCAGCAGTTTGGCGGGGACTAGCGAGCAGTTCTTC
>few|.|TRBJ1-5|14|TRBV20-1
CSAQKCYSNQPQHF
TGCAGTGCCCAAAAATGTTATAGCAATCAGCCCCAGCATTTT
>.|.|TRBJ2-3|15|TRBV2
CASSKGGIETDTQYF
TGTGCCAGCAGCAAGGGGGGGATTGAAACAGATACGCAGTATTTT
>few|.|TRBJ1-1|13|TRBV30
CAWSSLGGTEAFF
TGTGCCTGGAGTTCCTTGGGGGGCACTGAAGCTTTCTTT
>many|.|TRBJ2-5|11|TRBV18
CASSDKETQYF
TGTGCCAGCTCGGACAAAGAGACCCAGTACTTC
>many|.|TRBJ1-1|13|TRBV6-1
CASTPEGNTEAFF
TGTGCCAGCACCCCAGAAGGAAACACTGAAGCTTTCTTT
>many|.|TRBJ2-3|13|TRBV7-6
CASSLDFTDTQYF
TGTGCCAGCAGCTTAGACTTCACAGATACGCAGTATTTT
>many|.|TRBJ1-1|12|TRBV6-5
CASSPAGTEAFF
TGTGCCAGCAGCCCGGCGGGAACTGAAGCTTTCTTT
>few|.|TRBJ1-2|14|TRBV2
CASSELTANYGYTF
TGTGCCAGCAGTGAGCTAACAGCTAACTATGGCTACACCTTC
>.|.|TRBJ1-5|16|TRBV9
CASSPEGGDSNQPQHF
TGTGCCAGCAGCCCTGAGGGAGGGGATAGCAATCAGCCCCAGCATTTT